These 9 T cell receptor beta chains share one sample of origin, sequenced in a study of regulatory T cells in long-lasting Graves disease. Libraries of TCR beta came from iRepertoire HTBI primers plus Arm-PCR of CDR3 regions. TCRdb re-analysed the multiplex PCR reads in MiXCR, keeping a single row per CDR3 protein. The sample includes 310,000 or so distinct CDR3 sequences, roughly a fifth of them seen just once. Noted time point: persistent/refractory GD, antithyroid drugs over 5 years with positive TRAb. After RNA was extracted from PBMCs, the TCR library was made from it. Material: peripheral blood mononuclear cells (PBMCs), obtained when the disease was refractory, from a patient treated with antithyroid drugs. The receptors derive from a female donor with Graves disease.

V usage is TRBV18 and J usage is TRBJ2-2; D is uncertain. Germline V CDR1 and CDR2: KGHSH, LQKENI. This CDR3 is built from 15 residues. The V end lost 1 base, the J end lost 4 bases, and 10 bases lay between the germline ends. Here the CDR3 reads CASSPQAELTGELFF. As DNA, the CDR3 is TGTGCCAGCTCACCACAAGCCGAACTCACCGGGGAGCTGTTTTTT.

This clonotype was seen repeatedly, ten times or more. The chain links TRBV28 to TRBJ2-7; 9 bases match TRBD2. CDR1 and CDR2 from the germline V gene are MDHEN and SYDVKM. The CDR3 spans 16 residues. With V trimmed by 5 bases and J by 0 bases, 8 bases remained unmatched. In nucleotides, the CDR3 is TGTGCCAGCAGTATGACTAGCGGTATAAGCTCCTACGAGCAGTACTTC. This translates into CASSMTSGISSYEQYF.

In this sample, this clonotype turned up many times. This rearrangement joins TRBV12-3 or TRBV12-4 to TRBJ1-6; 7 nucleotides align to TRBD1. The CDR3 loop spans 14 amino acids. The trim removed 6 bases at V and 8 bases at J, leaving 7 bases unmatched. CDR3 amino acids: CASSPRDSHSPLHF. CDR3 sequence (DNA): TGTGCCAGCAGCCCACGGGACAGCCATTCACCCCTCCACTTT.

The chain uses TRBV4-1 and TRBJ1-6; D remains unclear. This CDR3 contains 14 residues. Germline V lookup: CDR1 MGHRA, CDR2 YSYEKL. The V gene lost 0 bases and the J gene lost 9 bases, with 9 bases spanning the gap. The CDR3 coding sequence is TGCGCCAGCAGCCAAGATCGGTGGGGTTCACCCCTCCACTTT. Protein: CASSQDRWGSPLHF.

V gene TRBV6-2 or TRBV6-3 combines with J gene TRBJ2-5; 7 nucleotides match TRBD2. This CDR3 has 15 residues. V lost 2 bases to trimming and J lost 1 base; unmatched junction nucleotides: 4. The germline gives CDR1 MNHEY, CDR2 SVGEGT. CDR3 protein: CASSYVAGLQETQYF. The CDR3, as DNA: TGTGCCAGCAGTTACGTAGCGGGTCTCCAAGAGACCCAGTACTTC.

Only a few counts were recorded for this clonotype. The chain uses TRBV28 and TRBJ1-1; D gene ambiguous. Trimming took off 6 bases at V and 3 bases at J, with 14 bases between the two ends. The CDR3 sequence is 14 residues long. Looked up from germline, CDR1 is MDHEN and CDR2 is SYDVKM. The CDR3 bases are TGTGCCAGCAGACGTCACGGGCAGTACACTGAAGCTTTCTTT. Its translation is CASRRHGQYTEAFF.

This chain connects TRBV29-1 to TRBJ1-1, with 10 bases aligning to TRBD1. The CDR3 extends over 13 amino acids. Germline CDR1 and CDR2: SQVTM and ANQGSEA. The V gene end was trimmed by 3 bases and the J gene end by 6 bases; junction bases not matched to a gene: 4. The CDR3 nucleotides read TGCAGCGTTGATCTCGGGACAGGGGCTGAAGCTTTCTTT. It is translated as CSVDLGTGAEAFF.

This clonotype was seen many times. This chain connects TRBV7-8 to TRBJ1-5; TRBD1 is a possible D gene (6 bases). The CDR3 is 15 residues long. The ends were cut back, 2 bases at V and 5 bases at J, with 13 bases in the middle. Germline CDR1 reads SGHVS; CDR2 reads FQNEAQ. CDR3 sequence: CASSLSGVGDQPQHF. CDR3 DNA: TGTGCCAGCAGCTTATCAGGGGTAGGGGATCAGCCCCAGCATTTT.

This clonotype came up a few times. CDR3 sequence: CASSRIDGTGVDTEAFF. For the CDR3, the DNA is TGTGCCAGTAGCCGTATAGATGGGACAGGGGTTGACACTGAAGCTTTCTTT. V usage is TRBV19 and J usage is TRBJ1-1; TRBD1 matches 10 bases. J was trimmed by 3 bases and V by 6 bases; bases with no gene match: 13. CDR3 length equals 17 residues. The V gene's germline CDR1 is LNHDA and CDR2 SQIVND (reference sequence).